This note documents a single T cell receptor beta chain sequence. The same CDR3 can be traced to other DNA sequences in this sample. V gave up 0 bases and J gave up 3 bases, with 11 bases separating them. Germline CDR1 reads MNHEY; CDR2 reads SVGAGI. This CDR3 has 15 amino acids. Data came from immunoSEQ multiplex PCR; TCRdb stores just in-frame clones and leaves some out. In the table there are roughly 49,000 clones, roughly 93% of which are singletons. Seattle-derived patients entered the study during active infection and were followed longitudinally. The data derive from a study of blood T cell repertoires in COVID-19.

Sequencing was done on a sample of peripheral blood. This TCR was sampled from a man aged 55 to 69 with COVID-19, enrolled during active disease. The chain joins TRBV6-5 to TRBJ1-1; D possibly corresponds to TRBD1 (6 bases). In nucleotides, the CDR3 is TGTGCCAGCAGTTACTCGTATAAGGGGGACACTGAAGCTTTCTTT. It codes for CASSYSYKGDTEAFF.